This T cell receptor beta chain is from a study of PD-1 blockade in classical Hodgkin lymphoma. The germline gives CDR1 MDHEN, CDR2 SYDVKM. With V trimmed by 4 bases and J by 1 base, 7 bases remained unmatched. This CDR3 has 15 residues. For this clone: What it binds is unknown.

Produced via immunoSEQ multiplex PCR; TCRdb's table is partial and in-frame only. Counted here are roughly 70,000 clones, nearly 95% occurring once; the ten biggest clones make up roughly 2.6%. Noted time point: newly diagnosed, previously untreated cHL patient sample. Study findings and constraints: Undefined causes, possibly disease activity or prior therapy, underlie the repertoire differences.

The J gene is TRBJ2-7, the V gene TRBV28; 7 nucleotides align to TRBD2. This clonotype was sampled from a human donor with classical Hodgkin lymphoma. Specimen: peripheral blood mononuclear cells (PBMCs). CDR3 loop: CASSSSGEGSYEQYF. CDR3 DNA: TGTGCCAGCAGTTCGTCCGGGGAGGGTTCCTACGAGCAGTACTTC.